These 26 T cell receptor beta chains were sequenced from one sample in a study of control samples from healthy donors and cancer patients. Clones were read by immunoSEQ multiplex PCR, and TCRdb kept only the in-frame ones, dropping some. The sample has 85,000 to 95,000 clones, about 87% seen once. The sequencing input was blood. These receptors were taken from a woman aged 70-85 years in good health.

This clone was seen once. The chain carries TRBV7-2 and TRBJ2-7; D remains unclear. The V and J ends lost 8 bases and 7 bases respectively, with 12 bases between them. Looked up from germline, CDR1 is SGHTA and CDR2 is FQGNSA. This CDR3 has 11 residues. The DNA of the CDR3 is TGTGCCAGCGGAACGTTCTTTGAGCAGTACTTC. This sequence encodes CASGTFFEQYF.

J is TRBJ2-7 and V is TRBV10-2; tentative D call: TRBD2 (6 bases). Germline CDR1 and CDR2: WSHSY and SAAADI. With 6 bases removed from V and 3 bases from J, the gap between germline ends came to 18 bases. CDR3 length: 15 amino acids. CDR3 sequence: CASRLLAGTYYEQYF. The CDR3 nucleotides read TGCGCCAGCAGACTTTTAGCCGGGACTTACTACGAGCAGTACTTC.

V is TRBV14 and J is TRBJ1-4; 7 nucleotides match TRBD1. The CDR3 consists of 15 residues. V gave up 4 bases and J gave up 7 bases; unmatched junction bases: 9. CDR1 and CDR2 from the germline V gene are SGHDN and FVKESK. The CDR3, as DNA: TGTGCCAGCAGCCTCAGAGGGGGCGCGGGTGAAAAACTGTTTTTT. It specifies CASSLRGGAGEKLFF.

V usage is TRBV18 and J usage is TRBJ1-3; D perhaps matches TRBD1 (6 bases). V gave up 5 bases and J gave up 3 bases, with 17 bases separating them. Germline loops: CDR1 KGHSH, CDR2 LQKENI. The CDR3 is made up of 16 amino acids. The chain's CDR3 is CASSSSTGLFGNTIYF. The CDR3 DNA reads TGTGCCAGCTCATCGTCAACAGGGCTCTTTGGAAACACCATATATTTT. Together with reference TRBV18 and TRBJ1-3, the CDR3 gives the full variable domain: NAGVMQNPRHLVRRRGQEARLRCSPMKGHSHVYWYRQLPEEGLKFMVYLQKENIIDESGMPKERFSAEFPKEGPSILRIQQVVRGDSAAYFCASSSSTGLFGNTIYFGEGSWLTVV.

The chain couples TRBV19 to TRBJ1-5; D is perhaps TRBD1 (5 bases). The CDR3 has 13 amino acids. Germline CDR1 reads LNHDA; CDR2 reads SQIVND (reference sequence). V was shortened by 6 bases and J by 2 bases, with 8 bases between the two germline ends. The CDR3 DNA follows: TGTGCCAGTAGGGGGCAGGGCAATCAGCCCCAGCATTTT. It specifies CASRGQGNQPQHF.

The J gene is TRBJ2-1, the V gene TRBV11-2; perhaps TRBD2 as D (6 bases). Germline values: CDR1 SGHAT, CDR2 FQNNGV. The CDR3 is 16 amino acids. Trimming removed 5 bases from V and 8 bases from J, with 22 bases in between. For the CDR3, the DNA is TGTGCCAGCAGCCCCAAGGGACTCTACCCCGGGTATGAGCAGTTCTTC. The encoded protein is CASSPKGLYPGYEQFF.

The rearrangement uses TRBV5-8 and TRBJ2-5; D is uncertain. This CDR3 region has 13 residues. CDR1 is SGHTS, CDR2 YDEGEE, per germline. Trimming shortened V by 1 base and J by 1 base, and 5 bases separated the two germline ends. The CDR3, as DNA: TGTGCCAGCAGCTTGAGACTCCAAGAGACCCAGTACTTC. It is translated as CASSLRLQETQYF.

The genes are TRBV6-5 and TRBJ1-1; 7 bases are shared with TRBD1. The V segment lost 10 bases and the J segment 1 base; nucleotides outside the gene matches: 9. CDR1 and CDR2 from the germline V gene are MNHEY and SVGAGI. The CDR3 covers 14 residues. The CDR3 DNA is TGTGCCACTCGGACAGGCCCTCCGAACACTGAAGCTTTCTTT. Its protein is CATRTGPPNTEAFF.

The chain links TRBV24-1 to TRBJ1-5; D not certain. This CDR3 contains 12 residues. Trimming shortened V by 2 bases and J by 7 bases, and 5 bases separated the two germline ends. Germline assignment: CDR1 KGHDR and CDR2 SFDVKD. The CDR3 DNA reads as TGTGCCACCAGTGATTCGGGACAGCCCCAGCATTTT. Its translation is CATSDSGQPQHF.

This clone came up a few times. This chain connects TRBV13 to TRBJ1-2; no firm D call. V was shortened by 1 base and J by 5 bases, with 8 bases between the two germline ends. Germline V CDR1 and CDR2: PRHDT, FYEKMQ (reference sequence). The CDR3 spans 13 residues. As DNA, the CDR3 is TGTGCCAGCAGCTTAGCGACGGAGTATGGCTACACCTTC. Translated: CASSLATEYGYTF.

The table lists this clone with a count of one. The CDR3 here is CAISADVSTEAFF. The CDR3 nucleotides are TGTGCCATCAGTGCTGATGTGAGCACTGAAGCTTTCTTT. The V and J genes are TRBV10-3 and TRBJ1-1; no clear D gene. V was pared by 4 bases and J by 4 bases, with 10 bases between. The CDR3 spans 13 residues. Germline-derived CDR1 and CDR2 are ENHRY and SYGVKD.

This clone was seen once. V is TRBV6-5 and J is TRBJ1-5; D not resolved. Trimming shortened V by 11 bases and J by 4 bases, and 15 bases separated the two germline ends. CDR1 MNHEY and CDR2 SVGAGI come from the germline V gene. The CDR3 loop spans 13 amino acids. The CDR3 reads CASHGRLNQPQHF. The DNA for the CDR3 is TGTGCCTCCCACGGGAGGCTTAATCAGCCCCAGCATTTT.

This chain uses TRBV11-1 with TRBJ2-7; TRBD1 matches 9 bases. Germline V gives CDR1 SGHAT, CDR2 FQDESV (reference sequence). With V trimmed by 5 bases and J by 6 bases, 5 bases remained unmatched. The CDR3 length is 13 residues. CDR3 loop: CASSRTGATEQYF. CDR3 in DNA: TGTGCCAGCAGCCGGACAGGGGCTACCGAGCAGTACTTC.

The chain has TRBV5-1 and TRBJ1-1, with D perhaps TRBD1 (5 bases). CDR3 size: 13 residues. Germline assignment: CDR1 SGHRS and CDR2 YFSETQ. V dropped 0 bases and J dropped 6 bases, with 9 bases sitting between them. CDR3: CASSLGQPSEAFF. The CDR3 nucleotides read TGCGCCAGCAGCTTGGGACAGCCTTCTGAAGCTTTCTTT.

The chain is built from TRBV7-9 and TRBJ1-6; D unclear. Deletions cut 5 bases from V and 4 bases from J, with 15 bases between. The CDR3 covers 16 residues. The germline V gene encodes CDR1 SEHNR and CDR2 FQNEAQ (reference sequence). CDR3 in amino acids: CASSPRGGTYNSPLHF. CDR3 nucleotides: TGTGCCAGCAGCCCCCGGGGAGGAACTTATAATTCACCCCTCCACTTT.

This clone was counted between two and nine times. The chain links TRBV18 to TRBJ2-7; possibly TRBD1 for D (6 bases). The CDR3 totals 14 residues. V gave up 4 bases and J gave up 5 bases, with 15 bases separating them. Germline V gives CDR1 KGHSH, CDR2 LQKENI. CDR3: CASSLIKQGNEQYF. CDR3 nucleotide sequence: TGTGCCAGCTCACTTATAAAACAGGGAAACGAGCAGTACTTC.

The rearrangement uses TRBV5-8 and TRBJ1-5; D unclear. V was clipped by 0 bases and J by 0 bases, with 10 bases between them. CDR3 length: 16 residues. Looked up from germline, CDR1 is SGHTS and CDR2 is YDEGEE. The CDR3 is CASSLAGPFSNQPQHF. Written as DNA, the CDR3 is TGTGCCAGCAGCTTGGCCGGGCCTTTTAGCAATCAGCCCCAGCATTTT. Looking up the rest from reference TRBV5-8 and TRBJ1-5 gives the full variable domain: EAGVTQSPTHLIKTRGQQATLRCSPISGHTSVYWYQQALGLGLQFLLWYDEGEERNRGNFPPRFSGRQFPNYSSELNVNALELEDSALYLCASSLAGPFSNQPQHFGDGTRLSIL.

The chain couples TRBV30 to TRBJ1-4; no reliable D call. The germline gives CDR1 GTSNPN, CDR2 SVGIG (reference sequence). This CDR3 has 14 residues. Trimming left V 0 bases short and J 1 base short, with 6 bases between. The CDR3 protein is CAWSVWETNEKLFF. The CDR3 DNA follows: TGTGCCTGGAGTGTGTGGGAAACTAATGAAAAACTGTTTTTT.

The chain couples TRBV4-1 to TRBJ1-1; 11 positions match TRBD1. Germline CDR1 is MGHRA and CDR2 is YSYEKL. V lost 4 bases to trimming and J lost 1 base; unmatched junction nucleotides: 8. This CDR3 is 17 amino acids long. The CDR3 bases are TGCGCCAGCAGCCTATTACCGGGACAGGGGGGGAACACTGAAGCTTTCTTT. Its protein product is CASSLLPGQGGNTEAFF.

The rearrangement links TRBV19 to TRBJ2-3; TRBD2 matches at 8 bases. The V gene end was trimmed by 4 bases and the J gene end by 3 bases; junction bases not matched to a gene: 0. The length of the CDR3 is 13 residues. CDR1 is LNHDA, CDR2 SQIVND, per germline (reference sequence). The CDR3 protein is CASSSGRTDTQYF. The DNA for the CDR3 is TGTGCCAGTAGTAGCGGGAGGACAGATACGCAGTATTTT.

This chain joins TRBV15 and TRBJ2-1; D is possibly TRBD1 or TRBD2 (5 bases each). The ends were cut back, 5 bases at V and 6 bases at J, with 17 bases in the middle. Germline-derived CDR1 and CDR2 are LNHNV and YYDKDF (reference sequence). This CDR3 has 15 amino acids. The CDR3 spells CATSWLGLGTNEQFF. The CDR3 bases are TGTGCCACCAGCTGGCTGGGGCTGGGGACCAATGAGCAGTTCTTC.

The chain has TRBV7-3 and TRBJ1-1; the D gene is possibly TRBD1 (6 bases). Trimming shortened V by 4 bases and J by 2 bases, and 8 bases separated the two germline ends. This CDR3 is built from 13 residues. CDR1 is SGHTA, CDR2 FQGTGA, per germline. The CDR3 sequence: CASSSDRNTEAFF. CDR3 nucleotides: TGTGCCAGCAGCTCGGACAGAAACACTGAAGCTTTCTTT.

V usage is TRBV10-3 and J usage is TRBJ2-7; 9 bases map to TRBD2. The V segment lost 3 bases and the J segment 0 bases; nucleotides outside the gene matches: 6. Germline V CDR1 and CDR2: ENHRY, SYGVKD. CDR3 size: 16 residues. The CDR3 DNA reads as TGTGCCATCAGTGAAGCGGGACTAGCTAGCTCCTACGAGCAGTACTTC. Translating it yields CAISEAGLASSYEQYF.

The chain has TRBV24-1 and TRBJ2-2; D is perhaps TRBD1 (5 bases). The germline V gene has CDR1 KGHDR and CDR2 SFDVKD. V was pared by 5 bases and J by 2 bases, with 11 bases between. The CDR3 runs 15 residues. CDR3 nucleotides: TGTGCCACCAGTGGGGGCAGGGCTAACACCGGGGAGCTGTTTTTT. Protein sequence: CATSGGRANTGELFF.

V gene TRBV29-1 combines with J gene TRBJ2-1; TRBD2 agrees at 7 bases. V lost 3 bases and J lost 3; bases outside the gene matches: 2. Germline values: CDR1 SQVTM, CDR2 ANQGSEA. CDR3 length: 13 residues. CDR3 DNA: TGCAGCGTTGACAGCGGGGTCTACAATGAGCAGTTCTTC. This translates into CSVDSGVYNEQFF.

The rearrangement uses TRBV5-1 and TRBJ1-2; 7 bases match TRBD1. With 4 bases clipped from V and 1 base from J, the junction kept 10 bases outside the gene matches. CDR1 and CDR2 from the germline V gene are SGHRS and YFSETQ. The CDR3 consists of 16 residues. The CDR3 spells CASSHGTASLNYGYTF. CDR3 nucleotides: TGCGCCAGCAGCCATGGGACAGCCTCTCTTAACTATGGCTACACCTTC.